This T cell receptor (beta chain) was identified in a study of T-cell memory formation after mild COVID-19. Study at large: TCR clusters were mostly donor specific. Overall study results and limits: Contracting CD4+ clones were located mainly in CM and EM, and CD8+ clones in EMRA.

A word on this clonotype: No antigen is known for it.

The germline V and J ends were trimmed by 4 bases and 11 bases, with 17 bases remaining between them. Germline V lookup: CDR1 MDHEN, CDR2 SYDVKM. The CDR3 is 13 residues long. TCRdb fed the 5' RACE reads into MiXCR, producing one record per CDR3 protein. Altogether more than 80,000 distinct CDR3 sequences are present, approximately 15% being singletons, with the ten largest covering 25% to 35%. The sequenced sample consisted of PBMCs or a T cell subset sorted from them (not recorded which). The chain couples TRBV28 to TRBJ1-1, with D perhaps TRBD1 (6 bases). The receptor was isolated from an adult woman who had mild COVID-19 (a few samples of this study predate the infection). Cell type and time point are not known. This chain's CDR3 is CASSSADTGTAFF. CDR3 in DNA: TGTGCCAGCAGTTCCGCCGATACAGGGACGGCTTTCTTT.